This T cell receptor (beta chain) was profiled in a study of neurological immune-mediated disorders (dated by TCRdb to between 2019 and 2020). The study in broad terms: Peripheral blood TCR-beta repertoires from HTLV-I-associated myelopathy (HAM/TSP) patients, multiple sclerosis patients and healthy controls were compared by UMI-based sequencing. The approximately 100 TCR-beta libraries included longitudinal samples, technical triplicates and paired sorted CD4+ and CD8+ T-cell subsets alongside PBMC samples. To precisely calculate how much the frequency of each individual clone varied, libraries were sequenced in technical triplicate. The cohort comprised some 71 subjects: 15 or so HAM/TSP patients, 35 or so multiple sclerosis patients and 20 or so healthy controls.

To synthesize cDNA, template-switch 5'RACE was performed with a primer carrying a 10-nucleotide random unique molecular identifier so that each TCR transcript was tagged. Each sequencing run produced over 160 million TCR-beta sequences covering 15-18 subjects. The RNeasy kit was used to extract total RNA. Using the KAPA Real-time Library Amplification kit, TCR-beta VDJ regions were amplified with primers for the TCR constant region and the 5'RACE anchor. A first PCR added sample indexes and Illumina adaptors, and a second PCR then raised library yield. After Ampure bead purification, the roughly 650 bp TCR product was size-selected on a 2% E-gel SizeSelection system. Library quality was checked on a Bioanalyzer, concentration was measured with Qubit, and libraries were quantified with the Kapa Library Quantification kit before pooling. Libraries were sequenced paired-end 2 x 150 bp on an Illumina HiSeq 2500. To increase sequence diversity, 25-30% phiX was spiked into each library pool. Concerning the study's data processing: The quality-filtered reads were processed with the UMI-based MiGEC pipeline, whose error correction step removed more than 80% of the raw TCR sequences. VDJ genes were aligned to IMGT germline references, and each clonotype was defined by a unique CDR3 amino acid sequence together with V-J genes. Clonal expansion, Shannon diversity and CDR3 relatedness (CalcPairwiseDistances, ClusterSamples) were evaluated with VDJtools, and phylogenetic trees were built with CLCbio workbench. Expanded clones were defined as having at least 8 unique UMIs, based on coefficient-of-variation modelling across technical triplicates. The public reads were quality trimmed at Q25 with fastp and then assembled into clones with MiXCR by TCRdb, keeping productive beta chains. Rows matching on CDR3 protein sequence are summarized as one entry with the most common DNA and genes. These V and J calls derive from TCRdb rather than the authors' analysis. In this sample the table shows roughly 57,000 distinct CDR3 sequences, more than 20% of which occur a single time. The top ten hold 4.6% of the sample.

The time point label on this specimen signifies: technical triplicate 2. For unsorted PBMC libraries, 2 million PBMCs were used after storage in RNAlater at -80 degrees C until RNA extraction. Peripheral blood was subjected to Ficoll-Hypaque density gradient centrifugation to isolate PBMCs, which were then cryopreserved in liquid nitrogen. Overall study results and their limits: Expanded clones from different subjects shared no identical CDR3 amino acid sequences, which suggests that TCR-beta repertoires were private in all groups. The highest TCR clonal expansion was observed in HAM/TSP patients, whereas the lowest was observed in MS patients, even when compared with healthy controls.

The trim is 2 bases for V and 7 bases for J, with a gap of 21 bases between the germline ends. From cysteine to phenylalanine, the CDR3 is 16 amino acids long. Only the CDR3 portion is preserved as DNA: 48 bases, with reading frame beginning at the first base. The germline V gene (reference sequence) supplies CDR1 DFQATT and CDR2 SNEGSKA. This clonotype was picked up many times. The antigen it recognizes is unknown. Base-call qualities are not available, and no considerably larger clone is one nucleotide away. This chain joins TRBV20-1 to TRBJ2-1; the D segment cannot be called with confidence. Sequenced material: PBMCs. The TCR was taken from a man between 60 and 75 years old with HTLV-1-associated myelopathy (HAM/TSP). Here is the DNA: TGCAGTGCTAGAAGGATCGGAATAGCAGGATGGAATGAGCAGTTCTTC. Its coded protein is CSARRIGIAGWNEQFF.